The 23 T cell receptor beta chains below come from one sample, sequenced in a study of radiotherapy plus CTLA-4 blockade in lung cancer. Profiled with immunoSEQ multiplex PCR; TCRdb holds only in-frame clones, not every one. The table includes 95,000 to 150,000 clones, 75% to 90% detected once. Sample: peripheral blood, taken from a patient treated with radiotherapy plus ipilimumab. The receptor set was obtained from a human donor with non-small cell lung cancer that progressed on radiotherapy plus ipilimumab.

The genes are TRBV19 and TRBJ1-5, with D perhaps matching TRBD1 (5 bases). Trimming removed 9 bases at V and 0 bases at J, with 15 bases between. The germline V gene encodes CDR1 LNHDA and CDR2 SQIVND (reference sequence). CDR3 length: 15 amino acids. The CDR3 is CASKRQSPSNQPQHF. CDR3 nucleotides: TGTGCCAGCAAGAGACAGAGCCCTAGCAATCAGCCCCAGCATTTT.

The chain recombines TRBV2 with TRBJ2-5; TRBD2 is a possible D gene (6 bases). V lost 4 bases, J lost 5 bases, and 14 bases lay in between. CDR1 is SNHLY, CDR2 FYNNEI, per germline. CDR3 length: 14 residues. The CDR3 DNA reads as TGTGCCAGCAGTGCCCAGGGTGGGGGGGAGACCCAGTACTTC. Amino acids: CASSAQGGGETQYF.

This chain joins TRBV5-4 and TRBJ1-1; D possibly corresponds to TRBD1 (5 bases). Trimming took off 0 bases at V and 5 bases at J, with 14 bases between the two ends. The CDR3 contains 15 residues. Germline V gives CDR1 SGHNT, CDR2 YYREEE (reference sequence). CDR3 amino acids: CASSLERGAGTEAFF. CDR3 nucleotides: TGTGCCAGCAGCTTGGAAAGGGGAGCGGGGACTGAAGCTTTCTTT.

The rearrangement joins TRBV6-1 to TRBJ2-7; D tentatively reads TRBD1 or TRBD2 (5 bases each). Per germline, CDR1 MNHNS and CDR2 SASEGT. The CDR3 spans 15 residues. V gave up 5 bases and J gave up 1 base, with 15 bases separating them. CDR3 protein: CASSSGRLKSYEQYF. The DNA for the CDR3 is TGTGCCAGCAGTTCGGGACGGTTAAAATCCTACGAGCAGTACTTC.

This CDR3 reads CASSLRLAGGPGELFF. The DNA of the CDR3 is TGTGCCAGCAGCCTGAGACTAGCGGGAGGTCCCGGGGAGCTGTTTTTT. This chain joins TRBV14 and TRBJ2-2; 13 nucleotides agree with TRBD2. From germline, CDR1 is SGHDN and CDR2 FVKESK. The CDR3 totals 16 residues. The V gene end was trimmed by 4 bases and the J gene end by 6 bases; junction bases not matched to a gene: 5.

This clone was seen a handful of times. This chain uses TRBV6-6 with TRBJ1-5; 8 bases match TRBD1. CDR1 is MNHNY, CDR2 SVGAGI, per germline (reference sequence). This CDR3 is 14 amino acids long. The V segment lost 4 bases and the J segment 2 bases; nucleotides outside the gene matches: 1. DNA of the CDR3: TGTGCCAGCAGTTGGACAGGGCGCAATCAGCCCCAGCATTTT. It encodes CASSWTGRNQPQHF.

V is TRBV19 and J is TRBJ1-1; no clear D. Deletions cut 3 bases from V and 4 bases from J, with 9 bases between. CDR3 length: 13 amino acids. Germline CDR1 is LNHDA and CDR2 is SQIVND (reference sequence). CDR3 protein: CASSISAGTEAFF. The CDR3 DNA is TGTGCCAGTAGTATCTCGGCGGGCACTGAAGCTTTCTTT.

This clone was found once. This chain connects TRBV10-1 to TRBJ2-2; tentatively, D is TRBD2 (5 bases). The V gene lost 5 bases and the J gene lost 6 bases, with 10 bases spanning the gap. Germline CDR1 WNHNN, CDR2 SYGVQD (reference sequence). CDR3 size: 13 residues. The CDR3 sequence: CASSYSGAGELFF. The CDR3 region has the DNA TGCGCCAGCAGTTATTCCGGGGCCGGGGAGCTGTTTTTT.

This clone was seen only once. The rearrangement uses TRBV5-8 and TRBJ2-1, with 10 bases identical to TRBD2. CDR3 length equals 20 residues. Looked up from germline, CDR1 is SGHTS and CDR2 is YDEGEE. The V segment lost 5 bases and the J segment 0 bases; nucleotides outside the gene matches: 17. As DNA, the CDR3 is TGTGCCAGCAGAGATGCAATTAGGCTAGCGGGAGTGAGCTCCTACAATGAGCAGTTCTTC. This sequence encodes CASRDAIRLAGVSSYNEQFF. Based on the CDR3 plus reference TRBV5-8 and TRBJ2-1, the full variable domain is EAGVTQSPTHLIKTRGQQATLRCSPISGHTSVYWYQQALGLGLQFLLWYDEGEERNRGNFPPRFSGRQFPNYSSELNVNALELEDSALYLCASRDAIRLAGVSSYNEQFFGPGTRLTVL.

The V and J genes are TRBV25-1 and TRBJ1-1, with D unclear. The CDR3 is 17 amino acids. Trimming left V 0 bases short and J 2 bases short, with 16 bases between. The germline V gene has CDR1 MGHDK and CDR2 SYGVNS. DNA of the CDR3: TGTGCCAGCAGTGAATATGTTTCCCAAGGAGCCAACACTGAAGCTTTCTTT. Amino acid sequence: CASSEYVSQGANTEAFF. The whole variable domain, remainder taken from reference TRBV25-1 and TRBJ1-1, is EADIYQTPRYLVIGTGKKITLECSQTMGHDKMYWYQQDPGMELHLIHYSYGVNSTEKGDLSSESTVSRIRTEHFPLTLESARPSHTSQYLCASSEYVSQGANTEAFFGQGTRLTVV.

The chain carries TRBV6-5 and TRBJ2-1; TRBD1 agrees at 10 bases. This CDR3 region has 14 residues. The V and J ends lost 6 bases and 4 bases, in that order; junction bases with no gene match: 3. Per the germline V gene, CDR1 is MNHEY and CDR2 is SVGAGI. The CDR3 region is CASRRDRGYNEQFF. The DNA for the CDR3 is TGTGCCAGCAGGAGGGACAGGGGATACAATGAGCAGTTCTTC.

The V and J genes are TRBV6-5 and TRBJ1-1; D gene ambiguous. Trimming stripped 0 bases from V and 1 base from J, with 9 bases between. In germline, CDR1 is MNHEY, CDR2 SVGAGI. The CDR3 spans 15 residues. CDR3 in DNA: TGTGCCAGCAGTTACTCGAGACGGACGAACACTGAAGCTTTCTTT. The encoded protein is CASSYSRRTNTEAFF.

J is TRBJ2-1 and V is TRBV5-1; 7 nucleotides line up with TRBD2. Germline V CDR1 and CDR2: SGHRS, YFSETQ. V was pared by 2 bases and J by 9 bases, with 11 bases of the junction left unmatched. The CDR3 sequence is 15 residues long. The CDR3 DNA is TGCGCCAGCAGCTTCCTGGCGGGAGCGGTAGGTGAGCAGTTCTTC. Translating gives CASSFLAGAVGEQFF.

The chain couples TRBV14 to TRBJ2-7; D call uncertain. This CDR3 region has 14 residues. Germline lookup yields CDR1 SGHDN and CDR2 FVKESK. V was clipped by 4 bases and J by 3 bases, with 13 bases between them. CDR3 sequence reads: CASSPLTTYYEQYF. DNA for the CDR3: TGTGCCAGCAGCCCCCTGACCACCTACTACGAGCAGTACTTC.

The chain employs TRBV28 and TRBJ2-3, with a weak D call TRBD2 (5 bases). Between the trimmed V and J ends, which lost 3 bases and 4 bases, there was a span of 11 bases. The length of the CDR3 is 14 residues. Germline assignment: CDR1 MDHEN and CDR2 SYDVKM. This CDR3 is CASSLEPSSDTQYF. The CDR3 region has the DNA TGTGCCAGCAGTTTGGAGCCTAGCTCAGATACGCAGTATTTT.

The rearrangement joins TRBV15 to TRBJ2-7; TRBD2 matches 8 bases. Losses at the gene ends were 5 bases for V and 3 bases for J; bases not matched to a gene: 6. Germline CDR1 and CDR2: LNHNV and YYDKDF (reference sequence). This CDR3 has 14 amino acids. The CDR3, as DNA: TGTGCCACCAGCTTCAAGCGGGAGCGCTACGAGCAGTACTTC. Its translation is CATSFKRERYEQYF.

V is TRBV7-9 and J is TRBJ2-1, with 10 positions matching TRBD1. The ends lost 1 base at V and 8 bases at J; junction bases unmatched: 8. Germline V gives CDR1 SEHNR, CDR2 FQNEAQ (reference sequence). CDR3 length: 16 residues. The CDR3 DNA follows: TGTGCCAGCAGCTTAGGGGGAGGGACAGGGGACGATGAGCAGTTCTTC. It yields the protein CASSLGGGTGDDEQFF. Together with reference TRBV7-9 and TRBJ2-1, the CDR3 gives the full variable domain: DTGVSQNPRHKITKRGQNVTFRCDPISEHNRLYWYRQTLGQGPEFLTYFQNEAQLEKSRLLSDRFSAERPKGSFSTLEIQRTEQGDSAMYLCASSLGGGTGDDEQFFGPGTRLTVL.

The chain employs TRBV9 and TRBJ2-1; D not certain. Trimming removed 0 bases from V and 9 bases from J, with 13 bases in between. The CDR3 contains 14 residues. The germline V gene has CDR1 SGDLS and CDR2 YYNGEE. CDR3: CASSVAFATGEQFF. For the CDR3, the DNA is TGTGCCAGCAGCGTAGCTTTTGCGACGGGTGAGCAGTTCTTC.

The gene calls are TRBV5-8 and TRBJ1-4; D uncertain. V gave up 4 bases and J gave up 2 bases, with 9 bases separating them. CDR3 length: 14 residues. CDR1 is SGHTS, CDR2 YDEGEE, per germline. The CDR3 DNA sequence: TGTGCCAGCAGCCAAGGACGGACTAATGAAAAACTGTTTTTT. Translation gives CASSQGRTNEKLFF.

As DNA, the CDR3 is TGCGCCAGCAGCTTCGGATTAGGGCAGGATCTATCTGGGGCCAACGTCCTGACTTTC. Translated, it gives CASSFGLGQDLSGANVLTF. V is TRBV5-1 and J is TRBJ2-6, with no clear D. Looked up from germline, CDR1 is SGHRS and CDR2 is YFSETQ. Trimming pared 2 bases from V and 1 base from J, leaving 19 bases between. The CDR3 sequence is 19 residues long.

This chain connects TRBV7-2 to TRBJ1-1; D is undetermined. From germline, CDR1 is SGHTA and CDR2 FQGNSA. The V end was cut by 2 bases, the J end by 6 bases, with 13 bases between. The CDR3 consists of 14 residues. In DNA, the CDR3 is TGTGCCAGCAGCTTAAAGGCTGGGATTGCTGAAGCTTTCTTT. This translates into CASSLKAGIAEAFF. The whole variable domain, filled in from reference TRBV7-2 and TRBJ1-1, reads GAGVSQSPSNKVTEKGKDVELRCDPISGHTALYWYRQSLGQGLEFLIYFQGNSAPDKSGLPSDRFSAERTGGSVSTLTIQRTQQEDSAVYLCASSLKAGIAEAFFGQGTRLTVV.

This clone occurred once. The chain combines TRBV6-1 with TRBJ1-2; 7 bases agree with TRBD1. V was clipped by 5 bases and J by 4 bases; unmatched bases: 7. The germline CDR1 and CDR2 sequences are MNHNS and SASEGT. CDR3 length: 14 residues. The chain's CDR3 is CASSLDPGGYGYTF. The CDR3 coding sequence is TGTGCCAGCAGTCTGGACCCAGGGGGCTATGGCTACACCTTC.

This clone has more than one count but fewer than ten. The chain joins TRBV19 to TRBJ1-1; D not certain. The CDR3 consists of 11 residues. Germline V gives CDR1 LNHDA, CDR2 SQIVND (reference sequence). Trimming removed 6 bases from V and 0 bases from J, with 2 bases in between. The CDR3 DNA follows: TGTGCCAGTAGCATGAACACTGAAGCTTTCTTT. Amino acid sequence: CASSMNTEAFF.